A selection of T cell receptor beta chains follows, all from one sample in a study of shared clonotypes between healthy human individuals. TCRdb's copy holds only in-frame clones and misses some; the assay was immunoSEQ multiplex PCR. The profile shows just over 2,000,000 clones, around 96% of them singletons. Sequenced sample: naive CD8+ T cells sorted from blood. The source of these receptors is a man between 18 and 35 years old in good health. The CDR3 runs from the conserved cysteine through the conserved F or W. D genes are given only for firm matches. Part of the rows lack a size; the others show once, few, many or a class for expanded clones.

CASSQYNDGELFF TGTGCCAGCAGCCAATACAATGACGGGGAGCTGTTTTTT TRBJ2-2 NA TRBV4-2 NA
CASSSDEEGLSETQYF TGTGCCAGCAGTTCGGACGAAGAGGGGTTATCAGAGACCCAGTACTTC TRBJ2-5 NA TRBV28 NA
CASSLRGYEQYF TGTGCCAGCAGTTTGAGGGGCTACGAGCAGTACTTC TRBJ2-7 NA TRBV6-5 NA
CASSFDRGPYEQYF TGTGCCAGCAGCTTCGACAGGGGGCCCTACGAGCAGTACTTC TRBJ2-7 TRBD1 TRBV11-2 NA
CASSAWDRNNEQFF TGTGCCAGCAGCGCCTGGGACAGAAACAATGAGCAGTTCTTC TRBJ2-1 TRBD1 TRBV9 NA
CASSPWDSGEHYEQYF TGTGCCAGCAGCCCGTGGGATAGCGGGGAGCACTACGAGCAGTACTTC TRBJ2-7 TRBD2 TRBV7-9 NA
CASSQDTGESYEQYF TGCGCCAGCAGCCAAGACACGGGAGAATCCTACGAGCAGTACTTC TRBJ2-7 NA TRBV4-3 NA
CASSLSLEIDEQFF TGTGCCAGCAGCTTGTCTCTGGAAATCGATGAGCAGTTCTTC TRBJ2-1 NA TRBV5-6 NA
CASSRTGVDTGELFF TGCGCCAGCAGCCGGACAGGGGTTGACACCGGGGAGCTGTTTTTT TRBJ2-2 TRBD1 TRBV4-1 NA
CASSLYAGIPGHPGTEAFF TGTGCCAGCAGCTTATACGCCGGAATACCGGGACACCCGGGGACTGAAGCTTTCTTT TRBJ1-1 NA TRBV7-3 NA
CASSQDVGSGYEQYF TGCGCCAGCAGCCAAGATGTGGGTAGCGGATACGAGCAGTACTTC TRBJ2-7 NA TRBV4-3 NA
CASSSDRGAYNEQFF TGTGCCAGCAGCTCGGACAGGGGGGCCTACAATGAGCAGTTCTTC TRBJ2-1 TRBD1 TRBV5-4 NA
CASSFISGDEYEKLFF TGTGCCAGCAGCTTTATTTCCGGGGACGAGTACGAAAAACTGTTTTTT TRBJ1-4 NA TRBV7-9 NA
CACRSGDSTDTQYF TGTGCCTGCAGATCGGGGGATAGCACAGATACGCAGTATTTT TRBJ2-3 NA TRBV6-1 once
CASSSGLGYGDEQYF TGTGCTAGCAGCTCAGGGTTAGGCTACGGGGACGAGCAGTACTTC TRBJ2-7 NA TRBV7-7 NA
CASSPTGSPEAFF TGTGCCAGCTCACCGACAGGGAGCCCTGAAGCTTTCTTT TRBJ1-1 TRBD1 TRBV18 NA
CASSLEVEDSPFWEQPQHF TGTGCCAGCAGCTTAGAAGTGGAGGATTCTCCGTTTTGGGAGCAGCCCCAGCATTTT TRBJ1-5 NA TRBV7-2 NA
CASSLFGGLGYTF TGTGCCAGCAGCTTGTTTGGGGGATTAGGCTACACCTTC TRBJ1-2 NA TRBV5-4 NA
CASSLGGVQETQYF TGTGCCAGCAGCTTGGGTGGGGTCCAAGAGACCCAGTACTTC TRBJ2-5 NA TRBV13 NA
CASSQTSGRNEQFF TGTGCCAGCAGTCAGACTAGCGGGAGGAATGAGCAGTTCTTC TRBJ2-1 TRBD2 TRBV7-6 NA
CASGLVGSSYEQYF TGTGCTAGTGGTTTGGTAGGCAGTTCCTACGAGCAGTACTTC TRBJ2-7 NA TRBV12-5 NA
CASSVEDSDNSPLHF TGTGCCAGCAGCGTAGAGGACAGTGATAATTCACCCCTCCACTTT TRBJ1-6 NA TRBV9 once
CASSYSEGTLEAFF TGTGCCAGCAGTTACTCGGAGGGGACGCTCGAAGCTTTCTTT TRBJ1-1 NA TRBV6-5 NA
CASSFGLAVATDTQYF TGTGCCAGCAGCTTTGGACTAGCGGTAGCAACAGATACGCAGTATTTT TRBJ2-3 TRBD2 TRBV6-6 once
CASSLGYEQFF TGTGCCAGCAGTTTGGGCTATGAGCAGTTCTTC TRBJ2-1 NA TRBV27 NA
CATEGDWSQPQHF TGTGCCACCGAAGGGGATTGGAGTCAGCCCCAGCATTTT TRBJ1-5 NA TRBV25-1 once
CAWSVLGEQYF TGTGCCTGGAGTGTACTGGGCGAGCAGTACTTC TRBJ2-7 NA TRBV30 NA
CASSLTGMRGELFF TGTGCCAGCAGTTTAACAGGAATGCGAGGGGAGCTGTTTTTT TRBJ2-2 NA TRBV27 NA
CASSASSGSHEQYF TGTGCCAGCAGCGCGTCTAGCGGGAGCCACGAGCAGTACTTC TRBJ2-7 TRBD2 TRBV9 NA
CASSIPIPIGQGRTEAFF TGTGCCAGTAGTATCCCAATCCCTATTGGACAGGGGAGGACTGAAGCTTTCTTT TRBJ1-1 TRBD1 TRBV19 NA
CASSEAGGQGYYEQYF TGTGCCAGCAGTGAAGCGGGGGGACAGGGATACTACGAGCAGTACTTC TRBJ2-7 TRBD1 TRBV2 once
CSVESETGELFYEQFF TGCAGCGTTGAATCCGAGACCGGAGAACTATTCTATGAGCAGTTCTTC TRBJ2-1 NA TRBV29-1 NA